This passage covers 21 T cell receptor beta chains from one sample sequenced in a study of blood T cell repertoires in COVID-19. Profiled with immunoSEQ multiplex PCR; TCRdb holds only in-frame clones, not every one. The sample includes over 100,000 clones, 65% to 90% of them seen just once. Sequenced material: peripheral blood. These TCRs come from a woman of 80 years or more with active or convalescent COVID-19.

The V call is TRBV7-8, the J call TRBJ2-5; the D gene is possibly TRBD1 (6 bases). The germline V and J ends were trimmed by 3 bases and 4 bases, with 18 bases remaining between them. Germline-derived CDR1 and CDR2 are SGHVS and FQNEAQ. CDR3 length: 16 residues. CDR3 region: CASSLRATGPPETQYF. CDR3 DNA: TGTGCCAGCAGCTTGAGGGCCACAGGGCCTCCAGAGACCCAGTACTTC.

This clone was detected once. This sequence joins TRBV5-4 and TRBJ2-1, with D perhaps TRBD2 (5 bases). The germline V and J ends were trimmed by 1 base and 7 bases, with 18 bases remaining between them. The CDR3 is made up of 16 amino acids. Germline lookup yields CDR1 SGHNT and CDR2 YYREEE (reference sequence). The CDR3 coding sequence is TGTGCCAGCAGCTTGCTCAACAGCGGCCTTGGGAATGAGCAGTTCTTC. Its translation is CASSLLNSGLGNEQFF.

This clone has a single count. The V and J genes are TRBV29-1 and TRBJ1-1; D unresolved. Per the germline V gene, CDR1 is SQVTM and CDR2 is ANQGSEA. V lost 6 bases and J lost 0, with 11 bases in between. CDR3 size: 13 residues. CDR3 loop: CSVWSLMNTEAFF. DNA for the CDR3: TGCAGCGTCTGGAGTCTCATGAACACTGAAGCTTTCTTT.

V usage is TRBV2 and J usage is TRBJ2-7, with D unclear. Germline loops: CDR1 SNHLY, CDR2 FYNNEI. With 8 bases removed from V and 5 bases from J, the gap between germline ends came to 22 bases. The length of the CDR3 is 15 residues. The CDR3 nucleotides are TGTGCCAGCGGGCAGCTCCCAACCCCCCCAGACGAGCAGTACTTC. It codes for CASGQLPTPPDEQYF. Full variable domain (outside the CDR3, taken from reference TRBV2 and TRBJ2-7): EPEVTQTPSHQVTQMGQEVILRCVPISNHLYFYWYRQILGQKVEFLVSFYNNEISEKSEIFDDQFSVERPDGSNFTLKIRSTKLEDSAMYFCASGQLPTPPDEQYFGPGTRLTVT.

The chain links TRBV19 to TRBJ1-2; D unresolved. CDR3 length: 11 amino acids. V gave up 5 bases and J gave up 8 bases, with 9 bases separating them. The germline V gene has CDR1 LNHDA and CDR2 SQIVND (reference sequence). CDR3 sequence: CASSSDWGYTF. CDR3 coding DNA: TGTGCCAGTAGTTCAGATTGGGGCTACACCTTC. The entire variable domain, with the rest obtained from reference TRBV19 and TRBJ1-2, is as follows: DGGITQSPKYLFRKEGQNVTLSCEQNLNHDAMYWYRQDPGQGLRLIYYSQIVNDFQKGDIAEGYSVSREKKESFPLTVTSAQKNPTAFYLCASSSDWGYTFGSGTRLTVV.

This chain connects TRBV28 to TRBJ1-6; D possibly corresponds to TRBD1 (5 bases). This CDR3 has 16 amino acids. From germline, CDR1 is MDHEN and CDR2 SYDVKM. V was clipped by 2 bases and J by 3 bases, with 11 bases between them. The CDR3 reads CASSLRQSIYNSPLHF. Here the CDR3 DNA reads TGTGCCAGCAGTTTACGACAGTCGATCTATAATTCACCCCTCCACTTT.

The CDR3 here is CASSERGQNTEAFF. The CDR3 DNA reads as TGTGCCAGCAGCGAACGGGGACAGAACACTGAAGCTTTCTTT. The rearrangement joins TRBV7-3 to TRBJ1-1; D perhaps matches TRBD1 (6 bases). The CDR3 covers 14 residues. Germline V gene data show CDR1 as SGHTA and CDR2 as FQGTGA. Trimming removed 5 bases at V and 1 base at J, with 11 bases between.

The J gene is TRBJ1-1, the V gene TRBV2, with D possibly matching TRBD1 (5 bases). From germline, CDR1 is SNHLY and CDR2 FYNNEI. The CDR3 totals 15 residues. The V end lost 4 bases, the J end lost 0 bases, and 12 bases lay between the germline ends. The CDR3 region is CASSGTGGMNTEAFF. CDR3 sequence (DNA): TGTGCCAGCAGTGGTACAGGCGGAATGAACACTGAAGCTTTCTTT. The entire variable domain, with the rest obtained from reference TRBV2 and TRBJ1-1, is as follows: EPEVTQTPSHQVTQMGQEVILRCVPISNHLYFYWYRQILGQKVEFLVSFYNNEISEKSEIFDDQFSVERPDGSNFTLKIRSTKLEDSAMYFCASSGTGGMNTEAFFGQGTRLTVV.

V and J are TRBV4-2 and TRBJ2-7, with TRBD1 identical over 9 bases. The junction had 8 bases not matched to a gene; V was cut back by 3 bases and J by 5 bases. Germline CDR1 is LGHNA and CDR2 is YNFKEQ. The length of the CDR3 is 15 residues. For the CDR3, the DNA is TGTGCCAGCAGCCAGCAGGACAGGGGTCTGAACGAGCAGTACTTC. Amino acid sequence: CASSQQDRGLNEQYF.

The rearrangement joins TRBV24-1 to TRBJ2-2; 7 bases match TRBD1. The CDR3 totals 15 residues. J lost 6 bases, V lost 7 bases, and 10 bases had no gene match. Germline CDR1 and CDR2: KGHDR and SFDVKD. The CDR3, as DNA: TGTGCCACCAGCAACGAACAGGGGATCGCCGGGGAGCTGTTTTTT. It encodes CATSNEQGIAGELFF.

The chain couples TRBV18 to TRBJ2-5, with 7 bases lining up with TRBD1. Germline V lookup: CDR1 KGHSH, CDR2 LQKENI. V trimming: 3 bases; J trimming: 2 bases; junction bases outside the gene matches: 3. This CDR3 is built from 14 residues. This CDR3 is CASSPPGQQETQYF. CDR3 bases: TGTGCCAGCTCACCTCCGGGACAGCAAGAGACCCAGTACTTC. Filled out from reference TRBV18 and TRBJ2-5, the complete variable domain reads NAGVMQNPRHLVRRRGQEARLRCSPMKGHSHVYWYRQLPEEGLKFMVYLQKENIIDESGMPKERFSAEFPKEGPSILRIQQVVRGDSAAYFCASSPPGQQETQYFGPGTRLLVL.

CDR3 amino acids: CATSRVNRAGELFF. In nucleotides, the CDR3 is TGTGCCACCAGCAGAGTAAACAGGGCCGGGGAGCTGTTTTTT. The rearrangement joins TRBV15 to TRBJ2-2, with D possibly TRBD1 on 6 matching bases. This CDR3 comprises 14 residues. V was shortened by 1 base and J by 6 bases, with 9 bases between the two germline ends. Germline CDR1 LNHNV, CDR2 YYDKDF (reference sequence).

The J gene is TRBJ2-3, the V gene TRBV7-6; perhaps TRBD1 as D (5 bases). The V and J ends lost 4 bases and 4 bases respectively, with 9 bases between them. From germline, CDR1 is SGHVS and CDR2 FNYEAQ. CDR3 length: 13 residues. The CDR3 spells CASSSPGPDTQYF. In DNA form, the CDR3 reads TGTGCCAGCAGCTCCCCAGGGCCAGATACGCAGTATTTT.

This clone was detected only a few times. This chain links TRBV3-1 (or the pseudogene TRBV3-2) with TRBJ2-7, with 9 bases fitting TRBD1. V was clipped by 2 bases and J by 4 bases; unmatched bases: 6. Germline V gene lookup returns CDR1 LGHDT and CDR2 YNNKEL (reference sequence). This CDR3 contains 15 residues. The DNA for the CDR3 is TGTGCCAGCAGCCAAACCGGGACAGGGAGATACGAGCAGTACTTC. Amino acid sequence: CASSQTGTGRYEQYF.

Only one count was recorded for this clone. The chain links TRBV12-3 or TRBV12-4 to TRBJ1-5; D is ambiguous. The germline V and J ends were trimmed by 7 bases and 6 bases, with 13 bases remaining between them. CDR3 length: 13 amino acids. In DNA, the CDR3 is TGTGCCAGCACCCCCTCCCAGGCTCAGCCCCAGCATTTT. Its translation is CASTPSQAQPQHF.

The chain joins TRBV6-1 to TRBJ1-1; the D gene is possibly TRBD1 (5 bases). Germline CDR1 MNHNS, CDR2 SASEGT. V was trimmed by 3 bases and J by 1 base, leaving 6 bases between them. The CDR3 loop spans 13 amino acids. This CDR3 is CASSDDRNTEAFF. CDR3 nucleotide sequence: TGTGCCAGCAGTGATGACAGGAACACTGAAGCTTTCTTT.

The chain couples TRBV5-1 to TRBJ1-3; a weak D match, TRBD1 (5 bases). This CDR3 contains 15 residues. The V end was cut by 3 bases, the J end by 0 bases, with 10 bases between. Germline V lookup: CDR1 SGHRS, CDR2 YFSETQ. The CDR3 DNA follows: TGCGCCAGCAGCTCTGGGGCTAACTCTGGAAACACCATATATTTT. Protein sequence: CASSSGANSGNTIYF.

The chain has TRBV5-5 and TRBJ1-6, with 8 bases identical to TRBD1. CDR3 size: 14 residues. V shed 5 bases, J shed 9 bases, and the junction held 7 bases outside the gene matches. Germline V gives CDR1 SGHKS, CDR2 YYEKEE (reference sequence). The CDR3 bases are TGTGCCAGCAGACCGGGACAGGCGCCTTCACCCCTCCACTTT. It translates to CASRPGQAPSPLHF.

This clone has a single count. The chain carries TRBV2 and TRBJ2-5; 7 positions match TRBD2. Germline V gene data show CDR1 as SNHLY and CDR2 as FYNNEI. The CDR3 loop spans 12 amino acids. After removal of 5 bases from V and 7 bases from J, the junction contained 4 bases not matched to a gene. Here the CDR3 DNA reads TGTGCCAGCAGTCGGGAGGACGGGACCCAGTACTTC. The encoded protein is CASSREDGTQYF. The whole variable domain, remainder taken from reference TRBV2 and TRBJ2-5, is EPEVTQTPSHQVTQMGQEVILRCVPISNHLYFYWYRQILGQKVEFLVSFYNNEISEKSEIFDDQFSVERPDGSNFTLKIRSTKLEDSAMYFCASSREDGTQYFGPGTRLLVL.

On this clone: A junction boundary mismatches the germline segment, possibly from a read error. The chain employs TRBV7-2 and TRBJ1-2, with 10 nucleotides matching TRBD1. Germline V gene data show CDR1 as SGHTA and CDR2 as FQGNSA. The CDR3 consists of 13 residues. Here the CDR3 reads CASSQAGTGVPFF. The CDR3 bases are TGTGCCAGCAGCCAAGCCGGGACAGGGGTTCCCTTCTTC.

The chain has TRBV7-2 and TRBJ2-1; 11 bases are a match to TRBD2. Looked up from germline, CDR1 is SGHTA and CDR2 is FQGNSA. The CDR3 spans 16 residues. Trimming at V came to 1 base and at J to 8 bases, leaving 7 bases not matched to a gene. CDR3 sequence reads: CASSLDLAGGSDEQFF. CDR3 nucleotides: TGTGCCAGCAGCTTAGACCTAGCGGGAGGAAGCGATGAGCAGTTCTTC.